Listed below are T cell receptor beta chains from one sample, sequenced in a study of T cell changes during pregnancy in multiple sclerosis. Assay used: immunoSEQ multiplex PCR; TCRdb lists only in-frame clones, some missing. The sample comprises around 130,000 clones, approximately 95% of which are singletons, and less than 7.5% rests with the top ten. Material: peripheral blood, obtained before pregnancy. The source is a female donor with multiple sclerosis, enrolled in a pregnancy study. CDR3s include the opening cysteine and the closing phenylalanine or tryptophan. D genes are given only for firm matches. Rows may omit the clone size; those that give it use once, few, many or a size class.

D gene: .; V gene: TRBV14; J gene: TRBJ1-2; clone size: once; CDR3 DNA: TGTGCCAGCAGCCAAGACAGTAACCCCTATGGCTACACCTTC; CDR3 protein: CASSQDSNPYGYTF
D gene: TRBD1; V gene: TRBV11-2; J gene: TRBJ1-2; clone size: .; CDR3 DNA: TGTGCCAGCAGCGCGTATCAGGGGGCCTATGGCTACACCTTC; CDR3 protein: CASSAYQGAYGYTF
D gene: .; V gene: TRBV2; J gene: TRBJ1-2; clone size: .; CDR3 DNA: TGTGCCAGCAAGGGAGGGATTCACTATGGCTACACCTTC; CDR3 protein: CASKGGIHYGYTF
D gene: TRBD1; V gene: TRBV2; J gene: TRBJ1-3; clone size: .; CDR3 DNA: TGTGCCAGCAGTGAGGGACAGGGGGCGCGAGGAAACACCATATATTTT; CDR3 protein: CASSEGQGARGNTIYF
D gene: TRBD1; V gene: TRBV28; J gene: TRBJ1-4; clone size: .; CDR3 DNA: TGTGCCAGCAGTTTATACGGGACAGGGTCCCCTAATGAAAAACTGTTTTTT; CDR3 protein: CASSLYGTGSPNEKLFF
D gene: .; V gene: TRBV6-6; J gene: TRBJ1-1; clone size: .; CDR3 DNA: TGTGCCAGCAGTTACCTTGACAGCAGCACTGAAGCTTTCTTT; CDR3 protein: CASSYLDSSTEAFF
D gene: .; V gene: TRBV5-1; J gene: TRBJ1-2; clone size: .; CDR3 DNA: TGCGCCAGCAGCCTCTCCCTAGCTAACTATGGCTACACCTTC; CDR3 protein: CASSLSLANYGYTF
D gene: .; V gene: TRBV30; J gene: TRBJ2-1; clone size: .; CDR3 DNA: TGTGCCTGGAGTGCCCATCGACAGGATGGCGATGAGCAGTTCTTC; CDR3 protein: CAWSAHRQDGDEQFF
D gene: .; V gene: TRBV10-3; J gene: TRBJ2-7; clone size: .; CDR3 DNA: TGTGCCATCAGTGATGGGCCAGCGGGCTACGAGCAGTACTTC; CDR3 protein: CAISDGPAGYEQYF
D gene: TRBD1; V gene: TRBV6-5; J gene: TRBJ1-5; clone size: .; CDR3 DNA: TGTGCCAGCAGTGAGACAGGGTACGGGCCCCAGCATTTT; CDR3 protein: CASSETGYGPQHF
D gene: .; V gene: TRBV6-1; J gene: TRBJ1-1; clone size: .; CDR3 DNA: TGTGCCAGCAGTGCCTCAGGGAACACTGAAGCTTTCTTT; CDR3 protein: CASSASGNTEAFF
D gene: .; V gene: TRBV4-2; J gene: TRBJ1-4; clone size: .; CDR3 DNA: TGTGCCAGCCTTAAGGGGGACGCAACTAATGAAAAACTGTTTTTT; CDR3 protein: CASLKGDATNEKLFF
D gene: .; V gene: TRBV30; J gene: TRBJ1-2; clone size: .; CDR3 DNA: TGTGCCTGGAGTATCGCCAGGGGAGGGGGTGGCTACACCTTC; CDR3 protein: CAWSIARGGGGYTF